These T cell receptor beta chains were read from a single sample in a study of T cells in Graves' hyperthyroidism and ophthalmopathy. TCRdb fed the multiplex PCR reads into MiXCR, producing one record per CDR3 protein. The sample lists 350,000 to 450,000 distinct CDR3 sequences, about a sixth occurring once. Sequences were obtained from blood. The receptors here all came from a woman aged 25-40 years with Graves' hyperthyroidism that later progressed to Graves' ophthalmopathy. Both conserved end residues are part of each CDR3. The D gene is left open where the match is weak. Rows may omit the clone size; those that give it use once, few, many or a size class.

>NA|TRBJ1-2|TRBD1|TRBV4-1
CASSHYEMTGDDGYTF
TGCGCCAGCAGCCACTACGAAATGACAGGGGACGATGGCTACACCTTC
>many|TRBJ1-6|NA|TRBV2
CADGGLTYNSPLHF
TGTGCCGATGGGGGTTTGACCTATAATTCACCCCTCCACTTT
>NA|TRBJ1-6|NA|TRBV11-2
CASSPSWTKDASPLHF
TGTGCCAGCAGCCCTTCATGGACCAAGGACGCGTCACCCCTCCACTTT
>NA|TRBJ2-1|TRBD2|TRBV2
CATLGTETSEEQFF
TGTGCCACACTGGGGACGGAGACTAGCGAGGAGCAGTTCTTC
>many|TRBJ1-1|NA|TRBV6-1
CASSWTPRVGDTEAFF
TGTGCCAGCAGTTGGACACCCAGGGTGGGGGACACTGAAGCTTTCTTT
>NA|TRBJ1-2|NA|TRBV19
CASMGPVFYGYTF
TGTGCCAGCATGGGACCGGTATTCTATGGCTACACCTTC
>few|TRBJ2-3|NA|TRBV5-1
CASSLRTPSTDTQYF
TGCGCCAGCAGTTTAAGAACGCCTAGCACAGATACGCAGTATTTT
>many|TRBJ1-1|TRBD1|TRBV6-1
CASSGKRDRVFMNTEAFF
TGTGCCAGCAGTGGCAAGCGGGACAGGGTGTTCATGAACACTGAAGCTTTCTTT
>many|TRBJ1-1|NA|TRBV3-1
CASTPGGMNTEAFF
TGTGCCAGCACCCCGGGAGGGATGAACACTGAAGCTTTCTTT
>NA|TRBJ2-5|NA|TRBV5-4
CASSSTAGADGEAQYF
TGTGCCAGCAGCTCCACTGCGGGGGCCGATGGAGAGGCCCAGTACTTC
>NA|TRBJ1-2|NA|TRBV9
CASSTGYHDMDYGYTF
TGTGCCAGCAGCACAGGGTATCACGATATGGACTATGGCTACACCTTC
>few|TRBJ2-2|TRBD2|TRBV4-2
CASSQSAGGGDFGELFF
TGTGCCAGCAGCCAAAGCGCGGGGGGTGGGGATTTCGGGGAGCTGTTTTTT
>many|TRBJ2-1|TRBD2|TRBV30
CAWRMTSAYNEQFF
TGTGCCTGGAGAATGACTAGCGCCTACAATGAGCAGTTCTTC
>NA|TRBJ1-1|NA|TRBV9
CASSGGEGEAFF
TGTGCCAGCAGCGGGGGGGAGGGCGAAGCTTTCTTT
>NA|TRBJ1-1|TRBD1|TRBV16
CASSQSVAGGGTEAFF
TGTGCCAGCAGCCAATCTGTGGCAGGGGGTGGCACTGAAGCTTTCTTT
>NA|TRBJ1-1|NA|TRBV18
CASSLYRMNTEAFF
TGTGCCAGCTCACTTTACAGAATGAACACTGAAGCTTTCTTT
>many|TRBJ1-6|NA|TRBV20-1
CSARSRVGSPLHF
TGCAGTGCTAGGTCCCGAGTTGGTTCACCCCTCCACTTT
>many|TRBJ2-2|TRBD1|TRBV7-9
CASSPDRGLHTGELFF
TGTGCCAGCAGTCCTGACAGGGGGCTTCACACCGGGGAGCTGTTTTTT
>few|TRBJ1-5|NA|TRBV20-1
CSARQDSNQPQHF
TGCAGTGCTAGACAGGATAGCAATCAGCCCCAGCATTTT
>many|TRBJ2-1|NA|TRBV10-3
CAISGQVLNNEQFF
TGTGCCATCAGTGGACAGGTTTTAAACAATGAGCAGTTCTTC
>NA|TRBJ1-5|TRBD1|TRBV6-1
CASRDRGPSGNQPQHF
TGTGCCAGCAGGGACAGGGGGCCTAGCGGGAATCAGCCCCAGCATTTT
>many|TRBJ1-5|NA|TRBV2
CASSFTDRGGNQPQHF
TGTGCCAGCAGTTTTACGGACCGGGGAGGTAATCAGCCCCAGCATTTT
>few|TRBJ2-7|TRBD1|TRBV5-6
CASSPGPGQSTYEQYF
TGTGCCAGCAGCCCTGGCCCGGGACAGTCCACCTACGAGCAGTACTTC
>few|TRBJ1-1|NA|TRBV7-9
CASRHRVRVTEAFF
TGTGCCAGCAGACACAGGGTGCGGGTGACTGAAGCTTTCTTT
>NA|TRBJ1-2|NA|TRBV11-2
CASSLTYGYTF
TGTGCCAGCAGCTTAACCTATGGCTACACCTTC
>many|TRBJ1-1|NA|TRBV7-9
CASSLVGVTGEAFF
TGTGCCAGCAGCTTAGTAGGGGTAACTGGAGAAGCTTTCTTT
>few|TRBJ2-2|TRBD1|TRBV2
CASSEAGTGANTGELFF
TGTGCCAGCAGTGAAGCGGGTACAGGGGCGAACACCGGGGAGCTGTTTTTT
>many|TRBJ1-5|TRBD1|TRBV10-2
CATLRGPNQPQHF
TGCGCCACACTGAGGGGGCCAAATCAGCCCCAGCATTTT
>NA|TRBJ1-5|TRBD1|TRBV2
CASSELGQNNQPQHF
TGTGCCAGCAGTGAACTGGGACAGAATAATCAGCCCCAGCATTTT
>many|TRBJ1-6|TRBD1|TRBV7-9
CASSWDRSSYNSPLHF
TGTGCCAGCAGCTGGGACAGAAGCTCCTATAATTCACCCCTCCACTTT
>many|TRBJ2-3|TRBD2|TRBV6-1
CASSENSGSWGTDTQYF
TGTGCCAGCAGTGAAAATAGCGGGTCCTGGGGCACAGATACGCAGTATTTT
>many|TRBJ2-7|TRBD2|TRBV6-1
CASSDPPARAGNYEQYF
TGTGCCAGCAGTGACCCCCCCGCTCGAGCGGGGAACTACGAGCAGTACTTC
>many|TRBJ1-5|NA|TRBV12-3/TRBV12-4
CASSLSDQPQHF
TGTGCCAGCAGTTTAAGTGATCAGCCCCAGCATTTT
>many|TRBJ2-1|TRBD2|TRBV2
CASIEGTSVHNEQFF
TGTGCCAGCATAGAGGGGACTAGCGTACACAATGAGCAGTTCTTC
>many|TRBJ1-5|NA|TRBV28
CASSSGDNQPQHF
TGTGCCAGCAGTTCAGGGGACAATCAGCCCCAGCATTTT
>few|TRBJ1-2|NA|TRBV6-1
CASSRVSEEANYGYTF
TGTGCCAGCAGTAGAGTATCGGAGGAAGCTAACTATGGCTACACCTTC
>NA|TRBJ1-2|NA|TRBV20-1
CSAATVNYGYTF
TGCAGTGCCGCGACAGTTAACTATGGCTACACCTTC
>NA|TRBJ2-1|TRBD2|TRBV4-1
CASSQVPPLAGGYNEQFF
TGCGCCAGCAGCCAAGTACCTCCCCTAGCGGGGGGGTACAATGAGCAGTTCTTC
>many|TRBJ2-6|NA|TRBV2
CASNPQGSGANVLTF
TGTGCCAGCAATCCACAGGGTTCAGGGGCCAACGTCCTGACTTTC
>many|TRBJ1-5|TRBD1|TRBV4-1
CASSLGTANQPQHF
TGCGCCAGCAGCCTCGGGACAGCTAATCAGCCCCAGCATTTT
>few|TRBJ1-5|TRBD1|TRBV24-1
CATSDSDRGPRQPQHF
TGTGCCACCAGTGATTCTGACAGGGGCCCCCGCCAGCCCCAGCATTTT
>few|TRBJ1-6|NA|TRBV30
CARRHGNSPLHF
TGTGCCCGGAGACACGGAAATTCACCCCTCCACTTT